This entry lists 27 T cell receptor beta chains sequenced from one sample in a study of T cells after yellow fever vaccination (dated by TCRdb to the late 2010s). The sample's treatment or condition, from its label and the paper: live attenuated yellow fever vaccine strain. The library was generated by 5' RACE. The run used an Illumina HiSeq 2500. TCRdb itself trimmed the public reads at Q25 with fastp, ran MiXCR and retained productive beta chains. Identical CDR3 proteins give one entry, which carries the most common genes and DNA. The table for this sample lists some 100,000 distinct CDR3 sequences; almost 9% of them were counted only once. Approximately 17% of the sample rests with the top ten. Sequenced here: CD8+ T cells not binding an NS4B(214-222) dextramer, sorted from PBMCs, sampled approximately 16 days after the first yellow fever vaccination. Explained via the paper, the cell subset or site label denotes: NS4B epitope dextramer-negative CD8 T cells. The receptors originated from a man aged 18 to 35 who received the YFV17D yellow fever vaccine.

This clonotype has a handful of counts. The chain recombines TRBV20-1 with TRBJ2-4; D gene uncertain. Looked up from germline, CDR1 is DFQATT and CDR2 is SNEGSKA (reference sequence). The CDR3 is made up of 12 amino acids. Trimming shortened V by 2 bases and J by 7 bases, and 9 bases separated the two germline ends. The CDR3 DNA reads TGCAGTGCTAGATGGGCAGCTAACATTCAGTACTTC. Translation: CSARWAANIQYF.

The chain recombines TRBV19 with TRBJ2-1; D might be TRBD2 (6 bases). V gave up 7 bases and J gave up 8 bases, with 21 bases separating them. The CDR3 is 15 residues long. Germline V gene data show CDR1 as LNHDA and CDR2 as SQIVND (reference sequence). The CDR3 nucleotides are TGTGCCAGTACCGCGGTGGCAGGCGGGGCCGATGAGCAGTTCTTC. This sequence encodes CASTAVAGGADEQFF.

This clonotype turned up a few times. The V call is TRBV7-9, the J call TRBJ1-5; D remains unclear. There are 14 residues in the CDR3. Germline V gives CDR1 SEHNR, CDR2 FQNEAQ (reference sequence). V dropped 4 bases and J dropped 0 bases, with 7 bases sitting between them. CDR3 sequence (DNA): TGTGCCAGCAGCTACGGAGGTAGCAATCAGCCCCAGCATTTT. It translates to CASSYGGSNQPQHF.

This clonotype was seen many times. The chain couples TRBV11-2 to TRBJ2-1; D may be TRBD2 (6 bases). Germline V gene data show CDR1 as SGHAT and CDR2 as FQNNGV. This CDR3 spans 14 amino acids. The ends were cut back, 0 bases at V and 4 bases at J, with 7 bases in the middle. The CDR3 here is CASSLERDYNEQFF. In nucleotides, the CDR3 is TGTGCCAGCAGCTTAGAGCGGGATTACAATGAGCAGTTCTTC.

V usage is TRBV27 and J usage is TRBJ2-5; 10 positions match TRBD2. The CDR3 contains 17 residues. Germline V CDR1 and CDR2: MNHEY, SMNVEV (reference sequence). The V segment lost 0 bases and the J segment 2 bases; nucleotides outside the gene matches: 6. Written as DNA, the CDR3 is TGTGCCAGCAGTTTATCAGGGACTAGCGTATATCAAGAGACCCAGTACTTC. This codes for CASSLSGTSVYQETQYF.

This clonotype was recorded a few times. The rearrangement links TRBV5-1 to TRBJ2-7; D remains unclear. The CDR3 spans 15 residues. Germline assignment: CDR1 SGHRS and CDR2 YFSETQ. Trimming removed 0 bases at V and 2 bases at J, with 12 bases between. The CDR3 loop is CASSLVAGTPYEQYF. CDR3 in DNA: TGCGCCAGCAGCTTGGTTGCCGGAACCCCCTACGAGCAGTACTTC.

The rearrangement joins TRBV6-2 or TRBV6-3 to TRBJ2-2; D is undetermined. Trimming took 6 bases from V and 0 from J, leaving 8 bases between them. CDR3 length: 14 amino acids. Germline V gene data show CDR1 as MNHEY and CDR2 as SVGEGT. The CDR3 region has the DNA TGTGCCAGCAGCTTCCACCCGAACACCGGGGAGCTGTTTTTT. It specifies CASSFHPNTGELFF.

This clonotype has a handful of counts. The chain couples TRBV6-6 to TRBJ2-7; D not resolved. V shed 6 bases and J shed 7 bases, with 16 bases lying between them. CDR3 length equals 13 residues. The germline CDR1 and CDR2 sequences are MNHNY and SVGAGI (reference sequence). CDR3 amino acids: CASRPDPSREQYV. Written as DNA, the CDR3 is TGTGCCAGCAGACCCGACCCATCAAGGGAGCAGTACGTC.

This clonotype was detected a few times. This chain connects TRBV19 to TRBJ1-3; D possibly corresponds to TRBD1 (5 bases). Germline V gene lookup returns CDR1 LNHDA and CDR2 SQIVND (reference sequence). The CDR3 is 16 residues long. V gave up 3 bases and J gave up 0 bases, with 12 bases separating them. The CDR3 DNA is TGTGCCAGTAGTATTAGGGACGGAGGCTCTGGAAACACCATATATTTT. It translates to CASSIRDGGSGNTIYF.

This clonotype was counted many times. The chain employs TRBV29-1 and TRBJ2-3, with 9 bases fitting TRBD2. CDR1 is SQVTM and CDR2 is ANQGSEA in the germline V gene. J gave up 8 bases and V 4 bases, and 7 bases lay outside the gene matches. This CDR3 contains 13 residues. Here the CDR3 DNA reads TGCAGCGTTGTACAGCGGGGGGAGCTTACGCAGTATTTT. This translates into CSVVQRGELTQYF.

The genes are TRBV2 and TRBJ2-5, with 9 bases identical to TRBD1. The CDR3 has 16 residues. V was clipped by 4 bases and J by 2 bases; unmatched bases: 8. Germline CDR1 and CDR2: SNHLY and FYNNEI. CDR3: CASSAGTGSLQETQYF. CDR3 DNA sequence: TGTGCCAGCAGTGCGGGGACAGGGAGCCTTCAAGAGACCCAGTACTTC.

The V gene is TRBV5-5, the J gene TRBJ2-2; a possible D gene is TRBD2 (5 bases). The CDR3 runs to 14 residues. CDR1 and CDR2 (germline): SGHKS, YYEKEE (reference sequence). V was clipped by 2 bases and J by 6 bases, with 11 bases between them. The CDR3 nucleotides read TGTGCCAGCAGCTTCGTCCTGGGAGCCGGGGAGCTGTTTTTT. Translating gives CASSFVLGAGELFF.

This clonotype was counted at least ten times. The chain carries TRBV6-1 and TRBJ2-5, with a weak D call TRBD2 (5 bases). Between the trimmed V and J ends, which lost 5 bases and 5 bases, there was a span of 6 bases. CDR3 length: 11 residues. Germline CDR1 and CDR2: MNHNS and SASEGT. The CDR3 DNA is TGTGCCAGCAGTTTAGCGGAGACCCAGTACTTC. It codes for CASSLAETQYF.

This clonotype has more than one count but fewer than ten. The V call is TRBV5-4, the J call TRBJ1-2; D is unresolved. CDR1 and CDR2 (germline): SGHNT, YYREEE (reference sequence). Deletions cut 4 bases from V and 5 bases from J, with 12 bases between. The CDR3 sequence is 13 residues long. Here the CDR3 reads CASSQLGEYGYTF. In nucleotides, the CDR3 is TGTGCCAGCAGCCAACTCGGCGAGTATGGCTACACCTTC.

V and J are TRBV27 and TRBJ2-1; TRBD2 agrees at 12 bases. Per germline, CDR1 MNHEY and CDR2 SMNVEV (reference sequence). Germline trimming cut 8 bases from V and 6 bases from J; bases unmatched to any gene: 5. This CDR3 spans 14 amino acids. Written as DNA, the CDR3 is TGTGCCAGCCAACTAGCGGGGGGCCCCAATGAGCAGTTCTTC. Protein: CASQLAGGPNEQFF.

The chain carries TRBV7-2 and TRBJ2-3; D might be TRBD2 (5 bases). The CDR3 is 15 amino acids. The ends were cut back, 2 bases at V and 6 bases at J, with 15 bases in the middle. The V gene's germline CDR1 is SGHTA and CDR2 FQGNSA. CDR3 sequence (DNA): TGTGCCAGCAGCTTAAGACTATCGGCGGCGGATACGCAGTATTTT. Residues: CASSLRLSAADTQYF.

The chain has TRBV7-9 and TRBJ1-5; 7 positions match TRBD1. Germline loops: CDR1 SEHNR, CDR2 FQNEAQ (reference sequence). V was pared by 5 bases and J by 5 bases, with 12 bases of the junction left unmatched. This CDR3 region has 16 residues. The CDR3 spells CASSPGPGGPDQPQHF. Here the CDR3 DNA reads TGTGCCAGCAGCCCCGGGCCAGGGGGTCCGGATCAGCCCCAGCATTTT.

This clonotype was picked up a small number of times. The CDR3 DNA reads as TGCAGTGCTAGAGAGACAGGGGGTGGAGATACGCAGTATTTT. Amino acids: CSARETGGGDTQYF. The chain employs TRBV20-1 and TRBJ2-3; 9 bases fit TRBD1. Germline CDR1 DFQATT, CDR2 SNEGSKA (reference sequence). With V trimmed by 0 bases and J by 5 bases, 3 bases remained unmatched. The CDR3 loop spans 14 amino acids.

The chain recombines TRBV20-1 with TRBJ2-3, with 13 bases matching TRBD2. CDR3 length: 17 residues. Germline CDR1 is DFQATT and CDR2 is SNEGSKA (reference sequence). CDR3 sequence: CRISGTSGAPNTDTQYF. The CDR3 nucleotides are TGCAGAATTTCCGGGACTAGCGGGGCCCCTAACACAGATACGCAGTATTTT.

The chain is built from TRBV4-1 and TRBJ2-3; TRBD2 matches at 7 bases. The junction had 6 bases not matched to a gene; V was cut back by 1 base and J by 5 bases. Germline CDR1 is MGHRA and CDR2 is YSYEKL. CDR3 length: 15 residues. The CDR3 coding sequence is TGCGCCAGCAGCCAAGCTTGGGGGGGGGGAGATACGCAGTATTTT. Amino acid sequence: CASSQAWGGGDTQYF.

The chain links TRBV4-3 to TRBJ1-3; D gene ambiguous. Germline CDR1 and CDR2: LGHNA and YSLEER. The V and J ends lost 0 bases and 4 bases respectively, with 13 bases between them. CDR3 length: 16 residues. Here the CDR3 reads CASSQETRGPGNTIYF. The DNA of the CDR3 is TGCGCCAGCAGCCAAGAAACTAGAGGGCCCGGAAACACCATATATTTT.

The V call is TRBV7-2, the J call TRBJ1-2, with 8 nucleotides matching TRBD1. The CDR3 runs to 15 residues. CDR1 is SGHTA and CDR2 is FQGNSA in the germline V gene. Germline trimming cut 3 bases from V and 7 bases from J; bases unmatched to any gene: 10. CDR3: CASSFRTGQSRGYTF. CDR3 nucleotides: TGTGCCAGCAGCTTCAGGACAGGGCAAAGTCGTGGCTACACCTTC. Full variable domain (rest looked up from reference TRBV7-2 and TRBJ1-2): GAGVSQSPSNKVTEKGKDVELRCDPISGHTALYWYRQSLGQGLEFLIYFQGNSAPDKSGLPSDRFSAERTGGSVSTLTIQRTQQEDSAVYLCASSFRTGQSRGYTFGSGTRLTVV.

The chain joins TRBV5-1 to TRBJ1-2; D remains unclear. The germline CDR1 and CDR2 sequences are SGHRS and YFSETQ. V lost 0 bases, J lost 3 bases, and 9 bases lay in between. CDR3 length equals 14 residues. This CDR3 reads CASSLEAGYYGYTF. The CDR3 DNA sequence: TGCGCCAGCAGCTTGGAGGCGGGGTACTATGGCTACACCTTC.

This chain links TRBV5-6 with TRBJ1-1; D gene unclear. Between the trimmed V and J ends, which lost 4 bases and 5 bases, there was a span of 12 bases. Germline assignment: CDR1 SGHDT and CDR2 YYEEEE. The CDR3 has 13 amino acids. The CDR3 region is CASSPEGRTEAFF. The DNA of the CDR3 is TGTGCCAGCAGCCCGGAGGGAAGAACTGAAGCTTTCTTT.

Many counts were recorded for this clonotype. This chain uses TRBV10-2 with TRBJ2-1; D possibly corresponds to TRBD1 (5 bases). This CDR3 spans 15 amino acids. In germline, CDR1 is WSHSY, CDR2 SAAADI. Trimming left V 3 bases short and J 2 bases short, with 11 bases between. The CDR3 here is CASSESRATYNEQFF. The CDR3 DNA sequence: TGCGCCAGCAGTGAAAGCAGGGCTACCTACAATGAGCAGTTCTTC.

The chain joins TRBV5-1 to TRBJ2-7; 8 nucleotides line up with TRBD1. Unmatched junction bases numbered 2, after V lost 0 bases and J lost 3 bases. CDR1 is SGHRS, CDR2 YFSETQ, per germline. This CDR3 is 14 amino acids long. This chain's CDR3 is CASSLGTGNYEQYV. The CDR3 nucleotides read TGCGCCAGCAGCTTGGGGACAGGGAACTACGAGCAGTACGTC.

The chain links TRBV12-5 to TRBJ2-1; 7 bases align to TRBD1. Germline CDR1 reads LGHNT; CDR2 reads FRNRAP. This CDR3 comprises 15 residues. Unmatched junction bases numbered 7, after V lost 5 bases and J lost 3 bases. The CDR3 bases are TGTGCTAGTGGTACCGACAGGGTTGTCTACAATGAGCAGTTCTTC. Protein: CASGTDRVVYNEQFF.